This T cell receptor beta chain stems from a study of post-analysis software for immune sequencing data. Study in general: Some patients lacked subtype; others had relapsing-remitting, secondary progressive or progressive-relapsing disease.

This clonotype was detected only once. What it binds is not known. CDR3 size: 12 residues. Per germline, CDR1 SEHNR and CDR2 FQNEAQ (reference sequence). General study points: Elevated frequency relative to controls characterized several TRBV segments in patients, TRBV5-6, TRBV5-1 and TRBV20-1 among them. When compared against controls, multiple sclerosis patients showed significantly lower normalized Chao1 diversity.

Every TCR beta cDNA library bore unique molecular identifiers. Once roughly 0.9 to 11 million T cells were used, a few hundred thousand cDNA molecules resulted. One entry per CDR3 protein, called by TCRdb with MiXCR from the PCR reads. This table holds roughly 540,000 distinct CDR3 sequences, under 40% found once. V and J are TRBV7-9 and TRBJ2-7, with D hard to call. Judging by the DNA end, TRBJ2-5 fits better; the J call may be wrong. The sample was blood. The receptor's source is a girl aged 2-17 years with multiple sclerosis. CDR3 in DNA: TGTGCCAGCAGCCCTACCTGGGAGACCCAGTACTTC. Amino acids: CASSPTWETQYF.